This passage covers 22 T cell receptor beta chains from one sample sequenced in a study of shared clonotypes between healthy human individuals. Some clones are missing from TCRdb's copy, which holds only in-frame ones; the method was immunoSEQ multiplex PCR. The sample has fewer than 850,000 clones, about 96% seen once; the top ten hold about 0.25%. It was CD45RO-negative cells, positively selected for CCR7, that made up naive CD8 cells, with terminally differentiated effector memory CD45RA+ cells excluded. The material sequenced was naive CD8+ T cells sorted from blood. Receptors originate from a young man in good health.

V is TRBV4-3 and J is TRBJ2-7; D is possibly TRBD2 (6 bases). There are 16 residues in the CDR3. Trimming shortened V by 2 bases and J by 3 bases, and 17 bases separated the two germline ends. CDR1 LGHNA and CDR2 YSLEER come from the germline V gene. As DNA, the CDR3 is TGCGCCAGCAGCCAATCATGGACTGGAGGGTTCTACGAGCAGTACTTC. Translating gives CASSQSWTGGFYEQYF.

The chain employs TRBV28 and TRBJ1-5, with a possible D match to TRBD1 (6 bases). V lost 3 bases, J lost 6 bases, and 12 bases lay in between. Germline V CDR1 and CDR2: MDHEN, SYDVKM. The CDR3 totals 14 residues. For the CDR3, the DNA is TGTGCCAGCAGTTTTTGGGGGCCCCGTCAGCCCCAGCATTTT. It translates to CASSFWGPRQPQHF.

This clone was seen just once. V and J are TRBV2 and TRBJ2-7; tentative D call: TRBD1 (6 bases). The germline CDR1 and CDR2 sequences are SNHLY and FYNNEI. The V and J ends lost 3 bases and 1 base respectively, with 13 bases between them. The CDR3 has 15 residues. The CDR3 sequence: CASSDPGANSYEQYF. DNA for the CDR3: TGTGCCAGCAGTGATCCAGGGGCTAATTCCTACGAGCAGTACTTC.

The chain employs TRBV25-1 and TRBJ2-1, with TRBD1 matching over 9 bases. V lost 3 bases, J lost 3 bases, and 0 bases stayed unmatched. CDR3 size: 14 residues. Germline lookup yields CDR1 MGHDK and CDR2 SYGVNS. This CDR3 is CASSEGQGYNEQFF. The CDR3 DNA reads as TGTGCCAGCAGTGAGGGACAGGGCTACAATGAGCAGTTCTTC.

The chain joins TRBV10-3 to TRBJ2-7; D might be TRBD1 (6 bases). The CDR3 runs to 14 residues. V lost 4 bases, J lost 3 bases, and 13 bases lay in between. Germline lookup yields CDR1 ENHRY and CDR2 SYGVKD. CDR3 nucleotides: TGTGCCATCAGTGGAGAGGGGGAAGACTACGAGCAGTACTTC. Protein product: CAISGEGEDYEQYF.

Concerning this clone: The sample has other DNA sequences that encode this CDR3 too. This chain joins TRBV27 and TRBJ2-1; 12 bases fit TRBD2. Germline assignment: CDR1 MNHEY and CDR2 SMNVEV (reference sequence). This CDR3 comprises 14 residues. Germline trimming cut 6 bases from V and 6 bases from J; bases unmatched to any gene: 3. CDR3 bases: TGTGCCAGCAGGACTAGCGGGAGAATCAATGAGCAGTTCTTC. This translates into CASRTSGRINEQFF.

CDR3 region: CAISESMGSYEQYF. CDR3 bases: TGTGCCATCAGTGAGTCAATGGGATCCTACGAGCAGTACTTC. The chain combines TRBV10-3 with TRBJ2-7; D is unclear. The CDR3 runs 14 residues. The ends were cut back, 0 bases at V and 1 base at J, with 7 bases in the middle. Germline V gene lookup returns CDR1 ENHRY and CDR2 SYGVKD.

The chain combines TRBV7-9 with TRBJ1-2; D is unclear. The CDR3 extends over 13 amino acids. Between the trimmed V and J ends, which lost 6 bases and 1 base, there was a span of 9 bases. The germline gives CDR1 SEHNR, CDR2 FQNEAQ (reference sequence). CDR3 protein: CASRNWDNYGYTF. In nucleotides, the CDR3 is TGTGCCAGCAGGAACTGGGATAACTATGGCTACACCTTC.

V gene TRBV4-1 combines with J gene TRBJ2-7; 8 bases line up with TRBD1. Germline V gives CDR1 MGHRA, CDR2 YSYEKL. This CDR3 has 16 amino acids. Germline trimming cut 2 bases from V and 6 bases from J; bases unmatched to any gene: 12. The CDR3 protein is CASSQKPPARGLEQYF. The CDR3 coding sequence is TGCGCCAGCAGCCAAAAACCGCCGGCCAGGGGGCTCGAGCAGTACTTC.

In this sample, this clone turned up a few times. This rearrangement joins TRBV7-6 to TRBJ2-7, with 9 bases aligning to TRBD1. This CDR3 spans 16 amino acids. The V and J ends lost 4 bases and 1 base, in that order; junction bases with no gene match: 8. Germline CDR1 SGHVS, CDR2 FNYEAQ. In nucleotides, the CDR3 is TGTGCCAGCAGCTCGGGAAAGGACAGGGGATCCTACGAGCAGTACTTC. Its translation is CASSSGKDRGSYEQYF.

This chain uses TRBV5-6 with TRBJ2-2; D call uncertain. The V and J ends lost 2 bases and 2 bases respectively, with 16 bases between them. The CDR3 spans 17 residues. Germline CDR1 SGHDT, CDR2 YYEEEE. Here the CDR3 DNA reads TGTGCCAGCAGCTTCTCCCTAACGGGTCTCAACACCGGGGAGCTGTTTTTT. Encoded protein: CASSFSLTGLNTGELFF.

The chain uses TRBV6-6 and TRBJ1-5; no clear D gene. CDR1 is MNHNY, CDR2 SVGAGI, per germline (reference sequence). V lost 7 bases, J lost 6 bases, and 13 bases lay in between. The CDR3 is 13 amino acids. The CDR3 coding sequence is TGTGCCAGCACGATAAGGCCACTTCAGCCCCAGCATTTT. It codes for CASTIRPLQPQHF.

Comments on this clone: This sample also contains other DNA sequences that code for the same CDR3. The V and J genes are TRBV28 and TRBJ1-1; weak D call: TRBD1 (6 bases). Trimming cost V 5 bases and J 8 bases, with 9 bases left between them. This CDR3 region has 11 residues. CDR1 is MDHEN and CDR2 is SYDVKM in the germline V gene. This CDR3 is CASSPDREAFF. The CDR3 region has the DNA TGTGCCAGCAGTCCCGACAGGGAAGCTTTCTTT.

In nucleotides, the CDR3 is TGTGCCAGCAGGGGGCACACCGGGGAGCTGTTTTTT. Protein: CASRGHTGELFF. The gene calls are TRBV6-1 and TRBJ2-2; possibly TRBD1 for D (5 bases). The CDR3 is made up of 12 amino acids. Deletions cut 6 bases from V and 3 bases from J, with 5 bases between. CDR1 is MNHNS, CDR2 SASEGT, per germline.

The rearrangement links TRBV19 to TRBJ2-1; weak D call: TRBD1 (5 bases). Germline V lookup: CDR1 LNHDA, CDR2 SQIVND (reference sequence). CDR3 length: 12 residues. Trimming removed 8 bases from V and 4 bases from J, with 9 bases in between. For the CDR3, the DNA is TGTGCCAGTGAGCAGGGATACAATGAGCAGTTCTTC. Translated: CASEQGYNEQFF.

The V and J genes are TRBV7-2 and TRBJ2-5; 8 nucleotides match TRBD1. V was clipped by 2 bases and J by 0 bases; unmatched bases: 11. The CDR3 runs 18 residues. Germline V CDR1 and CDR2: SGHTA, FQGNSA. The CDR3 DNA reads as TGTGCCAGCAGCTTACCCCGTCACCCAGGGGGCAACCAAGAGACCCAGTACTTC. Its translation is CASSLPRHPGGNQETQYF.

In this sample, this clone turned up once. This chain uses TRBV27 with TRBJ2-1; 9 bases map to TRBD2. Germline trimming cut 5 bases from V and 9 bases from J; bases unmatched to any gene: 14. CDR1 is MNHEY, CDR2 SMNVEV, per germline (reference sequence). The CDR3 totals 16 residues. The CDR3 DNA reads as TGTGCCAGCAGTCTTACTAGCGCGGGAGGGCCTGGTGAGCAGTTCTTC. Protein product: CASSLTSAGGPGEQFF.

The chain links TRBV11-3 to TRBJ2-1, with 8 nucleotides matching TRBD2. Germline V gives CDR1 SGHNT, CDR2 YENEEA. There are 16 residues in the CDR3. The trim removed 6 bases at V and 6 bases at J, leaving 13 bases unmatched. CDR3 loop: CASSPDGTSVSNEQFF. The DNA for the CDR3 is TGTGCCAGCAGTCCCGACGGGACTAGTGTTAGCAATGAGCAGTTCTTC.

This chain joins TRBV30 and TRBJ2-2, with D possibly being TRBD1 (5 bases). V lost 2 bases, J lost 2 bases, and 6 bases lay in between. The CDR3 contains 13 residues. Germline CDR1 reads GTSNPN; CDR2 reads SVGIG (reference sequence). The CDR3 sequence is CAWSTGNTGELFF. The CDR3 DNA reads TGTGCCTGGAGTACAGGAAACACCGGGGAGCTGTTTTTT.

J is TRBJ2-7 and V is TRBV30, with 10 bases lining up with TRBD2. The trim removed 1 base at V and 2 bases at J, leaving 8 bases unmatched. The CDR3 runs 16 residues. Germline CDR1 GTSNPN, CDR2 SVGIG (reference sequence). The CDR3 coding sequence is TGTGCCTGGAGTGGGTTACTAGCGGGATTAGCCTACGAGCAGTACTTC. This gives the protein CAWSGLLAGLAYEQYF. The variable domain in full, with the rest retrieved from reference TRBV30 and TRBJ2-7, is SQTIHQWPATLVQPVGSPLSLECTVEGTSNPNLYWYRQAAGRGLQLLFYSVGIGQISSEVPQNLSASRPQDRQFILSSKKLLLSDSGFYLCAWSGLLAGLAYEQYFGPGTRLTVT.

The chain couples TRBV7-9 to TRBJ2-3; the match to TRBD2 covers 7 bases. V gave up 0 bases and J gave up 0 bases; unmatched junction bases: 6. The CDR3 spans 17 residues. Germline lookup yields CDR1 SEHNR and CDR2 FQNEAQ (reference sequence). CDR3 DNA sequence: TGTGCCAGCAGCTTAGCTTCTAGCGGCTATAGCACAGATACGCAGTATTTT. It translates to CASSLASSGYSTDTQYF. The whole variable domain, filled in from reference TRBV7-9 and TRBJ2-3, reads DTGVSQNPRHKITKRGQNVTFRCDPISEHNRLYWYRQTLGQGPEFLTYFQNEAQLEKSRLLSDRFSAERPKGSFSTLEIQRTEQGDSAMYLCASSLASSGYSTDTQYFGPGTRLTVL.

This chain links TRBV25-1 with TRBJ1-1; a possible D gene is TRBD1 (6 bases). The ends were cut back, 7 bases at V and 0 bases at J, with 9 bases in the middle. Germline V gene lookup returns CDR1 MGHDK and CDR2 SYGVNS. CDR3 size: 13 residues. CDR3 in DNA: TGTGCCAGCACCCGGACAGTGAACACTGAAGCTTTCTTT. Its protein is CASTRTVNTEAFF.